This is a list of T cell receptor beta chains from one sample in a study of patients and donors after allogeneic stem cell transplantation. TCRdb processed the RT-PCR reads anew with MiXCR; each CDR3 protein has one entry. The table records tens of thousands of distinct CDR3 sequences, roughly 48% of them present only once. The sample consisted of blood, either unsorted or a sorted T cell fraction (not recorded which). Every receptor here comes from a human donor who was either an allogeneic HSCT recipient or a stem cell or donor lymphocyte infusion donor (not recorded which). It is not recorded whose cells these are; they may come from a transplant donor. Both conserved end residues are part of each CDR3. The order of the fields is clone size, J gene, D gene, V gene, CDR3 protein, CDR3 DNA. D genes are given only for firm matches. Clone size is not always given. Where it is, it says once, few, many or a class for expanded clones.

. | TRBJ1-1 | . | TRBV21-1 | CASSKVTGVRSEAFF | TGTGCCAGCAGCAAAGTGACAGGGGTTCGGTCGGAAGCTTTCTTT
. | TRBJ1-2 | . | TRBV28 | CASSSNYGYTF | TGTGCCAGCAGTTCTAACTATGGCTACACCTTC
. | TRBJ1-4 | . | TRBV28 | CASSERGWWDEKLFF | TGTGCCAGCAGCGAAAGGGGGTGGTGGGATGAAAAACTGTTTTTT
few | TRBJ1-3 | TRBD1 | TRBV12-3/TRBV12-4 | CASSWLQGAFGNTIYF | TGTGCCAGCAGTTGGCTCCAGGGGGCTTTCGGAAACACCATATATTTT
. | TRBJ1-5 | . | TRBV10-3 | CAISGRGNQPQHF | TGTGCCATCAGTGGTAGAGGCAATCAGCCCCAGCATTTT
. | TRBJ1-2 | . | TRBV28 | CASSSDPGRYYGYTF | TGTGCCAGCAGTTCTGATCCAGGAAGATACTATGGCTACACCTTC
few | TRBJ1-5 | TRBD1 | TRBV20-1 | CSALGTGGRPQHF | TGCAGTGCACTAGGGACAGGGGGCCGGCCCCAGCATTTT
. | TRBJ1-6 | . | TRBV10-3 | CATRGGSSYNSPLHF | TGTGCCACCAGGGGAGGGAGCTCCTATAATTCACCCCTCCACTTT
. | TRBJ1-5 | . | TRBV2 | CASSAVTVKNQPQHF | TGTGCCAGCAGTGCAGTTACAGTCAAGAATCAGCCCCAGCATTTT
. | TRBJ1-1 | . | TRBV28 | CASSLHHGRRIEAFF | TGTGCCAGCAGTCTCCACCACGGGAGACGGATTGAAGCTTTCTTT
. | TRBJ1-5 | TRBD1 | TRBV28 | CATGGAGNQPQHF | TGTGCCACAGGGGGCGCGGGCAATCAGCCCCAGCATTTT
once | TRBJ2-2 | TRBD1 | TRBV7-9 | CASSPWTGENTGELFF | TGTGCCAGCAGCCCTTGGACAGGGGAAAACACCGGGGAGCTGTTTTTT
few | TRBJ1-6 | . | TRBV20-1 | CSARDLPRINNSPLHF | TGCAGTGCTAGAGACCTCCCAAGAATAAATAATTCACCCCTCCACTTT
. | TRBJ1-1 | TRBD1 | TRBV10-1 | CASRTGGAGIDTEAFF | TGCGCCAGCAGAACAGGGGGCGCCGGTATAGACACTGAAGCTTTCTTT
. | TRBJ1-1 | . | TRBV18 | CASSPGENTEAFF | TGTGCCAGCTCACCAGGTGAGAACACTGAAGCTTTCTTT
few | TRBJ1-3 | . | TRBV5-1 | CASSREQVGSGNTIYF | TGCGCCAGCAGCAGAGAACAGGTCGGCTCTGGAAACACCATATATTTT
few | TRBJ1-1 | TRBD1 | TRBV5-1 | CASSETTGRLEAFF | TGCGCCAGCAGCGAAACGACAGGGAGGTTAGAAGCTTTCTTT
. | TRBJ2-7 | TRBD1 | TRBV5-1 | CASSLGTGVSYEQYF | TGCGCCAGCAGCTTGGGGACAGGGGTGAGCTACGAGCAGTACTTC
. | TRBJ1-5 | . | TRBV28 | CASSFARNSNQPQHF | TGTGCCAGCAGTTTCGCACGGAATAGCAATCAGCCCCAGCATTTT
. | TRBJ1-2 | . | TRBV2 | CASSEIGGFYGYTF | TGTGCCAGCAGTGAAATAGGCGGTTTCTATGGCTACACCTTC
. | TRBJ1-5 | . | TRBV3-1 | CASSQTVNQPQHF | TGTGCCAGCAGCCAAACGGTCAATCAGCCCCAGCATTTT
. | TRBJ1-1 | . | TRBV29-1 | CSVEGEWETTEAFF | TGCAGCGTTGAAGGCGAATGGGAGACCACTGAAGCTTTCTTT
. | TRBJ1-2 | . | TRBV21-1 | CASSKVPGTGHNYGYTF | TGTGCCAGCAGCAAAGTCCCGGGGACAGGGCATAACTATGGCTACACCTTC
few | TRBJ1-1 | . | TRBV18 | CASSGVGTEAFF | TGTGCCAGCTCGGGGGTTGGCACTGAAGCTTTCTTT
. | TRBJ1-3 | . | TRBV6-5 | CASSSQGGISGNTIYF | TGTGCCAGCAGCTCACAAGGGGGGATCTCTGGAAACACCATATATTTT
few | TRBJ1-1 | . | TRBV21-1 | CASSNRQRNTEAFF | TGTGCCAGCAGCAACAGACAGCGGAACACTGAAGCTTTCTTT
few | TRBJ1-1 | . | TRBV12-3/TRBV12-4 | CASTLGRGTEAFF | TGTGCCAGCACCCTTGGAAGGGGGACTGAAGCTTTCTTT
. | TRBJ2-3 | . | TRBV6-5 | CASSYSIGREVGTDTQYF | TGTGCCAGCAGTTACTCGATAGGCAGGGAGGTGGGAACAGATACGCAGTATTTT
. | TRBJ2-3 | TRBD2 | TRBV20-1 | CSASGIGTSGSTDTQYF | TGCAGTGCTAGCGGGATCGGGACTAGCGGGAGTACAGATACGCAGTATTTT
. | TRBJ2-2 | . | TRBV9 | CASSVGRGTLTNTGELFF | TGTGCCAGCAGCGTAGGTCGGGGGACTTTGACTAACACCGGGGAGCTGTTTTTT
few | TRBJ1-2 | . | TRBV29-1 | CSVAGTDGYTF | TGCAGCGTGGCCGGGACGGATGGCTACACCTTC
. | TRBJ2-1 | TRBD1 | TRBV11-2 | CASSPTWDRFKGNEQFF | TGTGCCAGCAGCCCCACCTGGGACAGATTTAAAGGGAATGAGCAGTTCTTC
. | TRBJ1-4 | . | TRBV6-1 | CASRPGGLNEKLFF | TGTGCCAGCCGTCCAGGCGGACTAAATGAAAAACTGTTTTTT
. | TRBJ1-1 | . | TRBV18 | CASSPPGVPYEAFF | TGTGCCAGCTCACCCCCCGGGGTTCCCTATGAAGCTTTCTTT
. | TRBJ1-2 | TRBD1 | TRBV11-2 | CASSSIRTGLARGYTF | TGTGCCAGCAGCTCGATTCGGACAGGGCTTGCGCGTGGCTACACCTTC
. | TRBJ1-2 | TRBD1 | TRBV29-1 | CSVDLWPGGRSYGYTF | TGCAGCGTCGACCTATGGCCAGGGGGTAGAAGCTATGGCTACACCTTC
once | TRBJ1-2 | . | TRBV14 | CASSQGRHYGYTF | TGTGCCAGCAGCCAAGGAAGGCACTATGGCTACACCTTC
. | TRBJ1-5 | . | TRBV7-2 | CASSLQGGSNQPQHF | TGTGCCAGCAGCCTACAAGGGGGAAGCAATCAGCCCCAGCATTTT
. | TRBJ1-5 | . | TRBV20-1 | CSARDGAHDRVYSQPQHF | TGCAGTGCTAGAGATGGTGCCCACGACCGTGTGTACAGTCAGCCCCAGCATTTT
. | TRBJ1-2 | . | TRBV27 | CASSLTIGQTGYTF | TGTGCCAGCAGTTTGACTATCGGGCAAACCGGCTACACCTTC
. | TRBJ2-7 | TRBD1 | TRBV10-3 | CAISSGTGVGEQYF | TGTGCCATCAGTTCCGGGACAGGGGTTGGCGAGCAGTACTTC
once | TRBJ2-5 | TRBD2 | TRBV4-3 | CASSLGLAGETQYF | TGCGCCAGCAGCCTAGGACTAGCGGGAGAGACCCAGTACTTC
. | TRBJ2-5 | . | TRBV6-5 | CASGFEGFQETQYF | TGTGCCAGCGGCTTTGAAGGGTTTCAAGAGACCCAGTACTTC
once | TRBJ2-7 | . | TRBV5-6 | CASSAGPPGSYEQYF | TGTGCCAGCAGCGCCGGACCCCCCGGATCCTACGAGCAGTACTTC
. | TRBJ1-1 | TRBD1 | TRBV4-1 | CASTSEGQGGTEAFF | TGCGCCAGCACCTCGGAGGGACAGGGGGGCACTGAAGCTTTCTTT
. | TRBJ1-4 | . | TRBV12-3/TRBV12-4 | CASSRPGSTNEKLFF | TGTGCCAGCAGTCGACCGGGGAGTACTAATGAAAAACTGTTTTTT
. | TRBJ2-5 | TRBD2 | TRBV28 | CASSPHSGGYQETQYF | TGTGCCAGCAGTCCACACAGCGGGGGTTACCAAGAGACCCAGTACTTC
. | TRBJ2-7 | TRBD1 | TRBV20-1 | CSARGDRATYEQYF | TGCAGTGCTAGAGGGGACAGGGCTACCTACGAGCAGTACTTC
many | TRBJ1-5 | . | TRBV12-3/TRBV12-4 | CASSPSLGNQPQHF | TGTGCCAGCAGTCCTTCACTGGGGAATCAGCCCCAGCATTTT
. | TRBJ1-3 | . | TRBV27 | CASAGGGRFGNTIYF | TGTGCCTCCGCTGGGGGGGGCCGGTTTGGAAACACCATATATTTT
. | TRBJ1-6 | . | TRBV7-2 | CASEGRWNSPLHF | TGTGCCAGCGAAGGACGTTGGAATTCACCCCTCCACTTT
. | TRBJ1-5 | . | TRBV3-1 | CASSQETYQPQHF | TGTGCCAGCAGCCAAGAGACATATCAGCCCCAGCATTTT
. | TRBJ1-2 | . | TRBV20-1 | CSAREDGNYGYTF | TGCAGTGCTCGAGAGGACGGAAACTATGGCTACACCTTC
. | TRBJ2-3 | . | TRBV2 | CASRTPAEAGPSTDTQYF | TGTGCCAGCAGGACCCCTGCGGAGGCCGGGCCTTCCACAGATACGCAGTATTTT
. | TRBJ1-1 | . | TRBV12-3/TRBV12-4 | CASSSRDMGKRTEAFF | TGTGCCAGCAGTTCCCGGGACATGGGGAAAAGAACTGAAGCTTTCTTT
few | TRBJ1-3 | TRBD1 | TRBV5-1 | CASSWTGEGNTIYF | TGCGCCAGCAGCTGGACAGGGGAAGGAAACACCATATATTTT
once | TRBJ1-3 | . | TRBV9 | CASSGRQEEGNTIYF | TGTGCCAGCAGCGGTCGACAGGAGGAAGGAAACACCATATATTTT